This TCR beta chain stems from a study of beta chain features in type 1 diabetes (dated by TCRdb to 2016 to 2018). Some background on the complete study: No differences in mean age, gender distribution, total cell number or subset yield were found between patients and healthy donors. Across all samples, some 99 million sorted cells were examined, and cell number per subset correlated strongly with RNA yield. The study compared TCRB repertoires of sorted circulating CD4+ T cell subsets between recently diagnosed type 1 diabetes patients and matched healthy donors. Regulatory and stem cell-like memory subsets were obtained from only 8 patients and roughly 8 healthy donors, while naive and central memory subsets were obtained from all 30 or so donors.

All of the isolated RNA was reverse transcribed with the High Capacity cDNA Reverse Transcription Kit, so expressed TCRB transcripts were sequenced. Naive, central memory and regulatory T cell samples underwent deep immunoSEQ sequencing, averaging about 3.57 million total reads per sample. Sorted cells were lysed in RLT buffer, and RNA was extracted using DNase-treated RNeasy Micro or Mini kits according to cell number. To prevent cross-contamination, each cell subset was processed individually, whereas patient and healthy donor samples were processed jointly. The immunoSEQ multiplex PCR was used to amplify TCRB sequences from cDNA, yielding 87-bp fragments that span the CDR3 region. Amplicons were sequenced on the Illumina HiSeq platform. Per the authors' processing: PCR bias was corrected computationally using synthetic template baselines, and reads within Hamming distance 2 were collapsed, with unmergeable singletons discarded. Reads were aligned against IMGT so that V, D and J genes, CDR3 length and insertions or deletions at six rearrangement sites could be assigned. Within each subset, clonotype counts were normalized to sorted cell number, and only after that were true diversity and Gini coefficients computed with the tcR R package. Repertoire sharing was quantified using the overlap coefficient calculated on TCRB nucleotide sequences. Not all clones reach the TCRdb copy of this immuneACCESS table, which keeps in-frame sequences only. Checked studies attribute under half of the gap to unresolved V genes and leave the rest unexplained. The V and J calls and clone size come from that table; D and trimming were worked out from the DNA. The sample contains 140,000 or so clones, about an eighth of them found a single time. 1.3% of the sample rests with the top ten.

There are a few counts of this clone. Its antigen is not yet known. At one of its ends the junction is not consistent with the germline gene, which may arise from a read error. Other DNA sequences in this sample translate to the same CDR3. Overall study results and their limits: Sequencing cDNA rather than genomic DNA could over-represent highly expressing activated cells, although activation and CD3 levels did not differ between groups. At VDJ recombination sites, type 1 diabetes patients had fewer insertions and more deleted nucleotides, which implies abnormalities in thymic rearrangement. Only small numbers of individuals were included in the HLA sub-analyses, which left unresolved whether HLA type had any influence on TCRB rearrangement. In all four CD4+ subsets, TCRB CDR3 length was moderately but significantly shorter in type 1 diabetes patients. PCR might favor shorter templates, but patient and control samples were amplified and corrected together, so any skew would affect both groups equally. Naive, central memory and regulatory TCRB repertoires appeared to be more similar among patients than among healthy donors.

A single peripheral blood draw of about 116 mL on average was collected from each donor into heparinised tubes. A BD FACSAria II and a panel including CD45RO, CCR7, CD25, CD127, CD95 and CD27 were used to sort naive, central memory, regulatory and stem cell-like memory CD4+ T cells. A purity above 98% was achieved for all sorted populations. Right away, PBMCs were isolated by Lymphoprep density gradient centrifugation and were stained directly, with no culture step. To minimize batch effects, samples were stained and sorted in pairs, one healthy donor with one patient per experiment. The source material was central memory CD4+ T cells from blood. This TCR was sampled from a man younger than 35 with type 1 diabetes.

The DNA sequence is as follows: TGCGCCAGCAGTTTGGACAGGGGTAGCAATCAGCCCCAGCATTTT. Translated, this gives CASSLDRGSNQPQHF. The chain is made from TRBV5-1 and TRBJ1-5; the central 9 bases match TRBD1. The germline V gene supplies CDR1 SGHRS and CDR2 YFSETQ. The CDR3 numbers 15 residues from cysteine through phenylalanine. The entry retains the CDR3 DNA only, 45 bases that are in frame from base 1.